The 4 T cell receptor beta chains below come from one sample, sequenced in a study of CD8+ T cells in alopecia areata. The sequencing template was cDNA reverse transcribed from extracted RNA. The repertoire was sequenced with immunoSEQ multiplex PCR; TCRdb's copy has only in-frame clones and lacks some. The sample includes about 87,000 clones, 60% to 80% of them seen just once. The treatment: oral pan-JAK inhibitor, 5-10 mg twice daily. The material was CD8+ T cells sorted from blood, obtained at week 44, from a patient treated with tofacitinib. The receptors were gathered from a human donor with alopecia areata.

The chain employs TRBV6-6 and TRBJ2-2, with TRBD1 matching 7 bases. Germline assignment: CDR1 MNHNY and CDR2 SVGAGI (reference sequence). The CDR3 runs to 14 residues. V lost 4 bases and J lost 6; bases outside the gene matches: 5. CDR3 sequence (DNA): TGTGCCAGCAGTTCGGGACAGTTACCCGGGGAGCTGTTTTTT. It encodes CASSSGQLPGELFF.

This clone was detected once. The V call is TRBV9, the J call TRBJ1-2, with D possibly matching TRBD1 (5 bases). The length of the CDR3 is 16 residues. Germline CDR1 SGDLS, CDR2 YYNGEE. V gave up 3 bases and J gave up 2 bases, with 17 bases separating them. The CDR3 reads CASSEGPVGGNYGYTF. The CDR3 region has the DNA TGTGCCAGCAGCGAGGGCCCCGTTGGGGGAAACTATGGCTACACCTTC.

The chain recombines TRBV30 with TRBJ1-1; a possible D gene is TRBD1 (5 bases). This CDR3 region has 13 residues. The V gene lost 5 bases and the J gene lost 3 bases, with 13 bases spanning the gap. Germline V gives CDR1 GTSNPN, CDR2 SVGIG (reference sequence). CDR3 sequence (DNA): TGTGCCTGGGGGCTGGGGGAATACACTGAAGCTTTCTTT. It encodes CAWGLGEYTEAFF.

CDR3 sequence: CASSQDGLAGHTPVPDTQYF. CDR3 DNA sequence: TGCGCCAGCAGCCAAGATGGACTAGCGGGGCACACCCCTGTTCCAGATACGCAGTATTTT. The V call is TRBV4-3, the J call TRBJ2-3, with 12 bases that match TRBD2. Trimming at V came to 0 bases and at J to 4 bases, leaving 14 bases not matched to a gene. This CDR3 region has 20 residues. Germline V lookup: CDR1 LGHNA, CDR2 YSLEER.